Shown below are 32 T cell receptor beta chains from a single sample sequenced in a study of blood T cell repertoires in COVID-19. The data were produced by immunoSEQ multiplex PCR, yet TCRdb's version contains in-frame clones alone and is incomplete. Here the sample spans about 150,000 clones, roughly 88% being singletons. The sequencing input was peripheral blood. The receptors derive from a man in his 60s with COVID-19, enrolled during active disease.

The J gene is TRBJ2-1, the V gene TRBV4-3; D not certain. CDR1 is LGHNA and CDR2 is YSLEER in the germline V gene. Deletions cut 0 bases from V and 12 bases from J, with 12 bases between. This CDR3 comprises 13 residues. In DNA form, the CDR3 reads TGCGCCAGCAGCCAAGATGGCGCGTGGGCGCAGTTCTTC. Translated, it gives CASSQDGAWAQFF.

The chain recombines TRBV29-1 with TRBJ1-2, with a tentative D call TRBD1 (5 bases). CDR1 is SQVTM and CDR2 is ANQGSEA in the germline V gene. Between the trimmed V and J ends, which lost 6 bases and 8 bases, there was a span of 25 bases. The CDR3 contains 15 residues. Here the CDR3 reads CSVAETVTLLGGYTF. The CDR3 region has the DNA TGCAGCGTCGCGGAGACAGTAACCCTTTTGGGGGGCTACACCTTC.

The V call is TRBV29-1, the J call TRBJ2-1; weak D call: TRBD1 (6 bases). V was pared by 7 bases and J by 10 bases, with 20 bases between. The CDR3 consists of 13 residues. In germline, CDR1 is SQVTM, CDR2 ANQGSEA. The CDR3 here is CSALVQGLDEQFF. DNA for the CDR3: TGCAGCGCTCTGGTACAGGGTCTCGACGAGCAGTTCTTC.

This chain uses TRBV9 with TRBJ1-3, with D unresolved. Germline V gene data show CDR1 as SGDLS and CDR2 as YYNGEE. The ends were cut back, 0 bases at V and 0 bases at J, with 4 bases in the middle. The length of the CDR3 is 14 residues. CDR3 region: CASSVVASGNTIYF. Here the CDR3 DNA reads TGTGCCAGCAGCGTAGTGGCCTCTGGAAACACCATATATTTT.

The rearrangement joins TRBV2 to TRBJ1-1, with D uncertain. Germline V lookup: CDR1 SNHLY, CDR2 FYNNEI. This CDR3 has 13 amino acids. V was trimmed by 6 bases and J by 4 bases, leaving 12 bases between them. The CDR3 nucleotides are TGTGCCAGCAGCGGAGGAATCGGCACTGAAGCTTTCTTT. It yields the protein CASSGGIGTEAFF.

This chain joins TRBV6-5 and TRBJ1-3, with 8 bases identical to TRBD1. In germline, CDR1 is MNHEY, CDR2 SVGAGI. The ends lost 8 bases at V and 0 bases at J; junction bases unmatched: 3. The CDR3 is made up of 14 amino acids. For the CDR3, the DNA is TGTGCCAGCTTTACAGGGGGCTCTGGAAACACCATATATTTT. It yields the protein CASFTGGSGNTIYF.

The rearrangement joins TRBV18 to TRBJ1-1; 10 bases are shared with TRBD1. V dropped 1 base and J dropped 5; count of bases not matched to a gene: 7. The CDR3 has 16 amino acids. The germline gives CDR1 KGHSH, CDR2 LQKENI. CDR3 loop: CASSPRPGQGGTEAFF. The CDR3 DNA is TGTGCCAGCTCACCACGACCCGGACAGGGGGGAACTGAAGCTTTCTTT.

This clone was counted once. CDR3 amino acids: CASSKGFPASGSSAAYEQYF. CDR3 sequence (DNA): TGTGCCAGCAGCAAAGGGTTCCCTGCTAGCGGGAGCTCGGCAGCCTACGAGCAGTACTTC. V and J are TRBV21-1 and TRBJ2-7; TRBD2 reflects the table's D call only, with no check against the DNA. TRBV21-1 is deemed a pseudogene. The CDR3 runs to 20 residues.

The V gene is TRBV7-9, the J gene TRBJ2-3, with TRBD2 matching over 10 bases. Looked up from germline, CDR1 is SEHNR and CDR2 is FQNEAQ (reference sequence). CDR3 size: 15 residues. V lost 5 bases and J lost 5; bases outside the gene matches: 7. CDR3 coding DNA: TGTGCCAGCAGCCTCAGCGGGGGGGCAGGAGATACGCAGTATTTT. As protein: CASSLSGGAGDTQYF. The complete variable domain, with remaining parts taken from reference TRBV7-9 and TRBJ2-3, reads DTGVSQNPRHKITKRGQNVTFRCDPISEHNRLYWYRQTLGQGPEFLTYFQNEAQLEKSRLLSDRFSAERPKGSFSTLEIQRTEQGDSAMYLCASSLSGGAGDTQYFGPGTRLTVL.

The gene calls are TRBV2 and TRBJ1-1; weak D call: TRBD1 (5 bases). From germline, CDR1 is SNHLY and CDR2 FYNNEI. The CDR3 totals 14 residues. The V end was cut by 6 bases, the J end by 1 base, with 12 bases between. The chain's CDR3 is CASRRGGANTEAFF. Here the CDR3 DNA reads TGTGCCAGCAGGAGGGGAGGGGCGAACACTGAAGCTTTCTTT.

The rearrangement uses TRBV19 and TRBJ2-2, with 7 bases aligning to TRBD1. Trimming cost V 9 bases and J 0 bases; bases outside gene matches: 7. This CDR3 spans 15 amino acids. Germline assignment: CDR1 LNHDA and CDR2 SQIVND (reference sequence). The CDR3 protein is CASDYGTANTGELFF. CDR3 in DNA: TGTGCCAGCGACTACGGGACAGCGAACACCGGGGAGCTGTTTTTT.

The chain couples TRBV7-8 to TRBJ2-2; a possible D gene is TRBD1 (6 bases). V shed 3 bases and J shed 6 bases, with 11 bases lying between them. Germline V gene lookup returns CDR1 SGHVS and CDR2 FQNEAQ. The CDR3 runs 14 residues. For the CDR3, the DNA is TGTGCCAGCAGCTTCTCAGGGGTGGCCGGGGAGCTGTTTTTT. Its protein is CASSFSGVAGELFF.

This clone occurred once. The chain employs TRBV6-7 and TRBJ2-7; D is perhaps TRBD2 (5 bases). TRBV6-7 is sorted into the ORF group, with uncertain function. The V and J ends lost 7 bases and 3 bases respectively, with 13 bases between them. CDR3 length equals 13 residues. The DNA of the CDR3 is TGTGCCAGCACGGGGAGAAGGCTCTACGAGCAGTACTTC. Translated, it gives CASTGRRLYEQYF.

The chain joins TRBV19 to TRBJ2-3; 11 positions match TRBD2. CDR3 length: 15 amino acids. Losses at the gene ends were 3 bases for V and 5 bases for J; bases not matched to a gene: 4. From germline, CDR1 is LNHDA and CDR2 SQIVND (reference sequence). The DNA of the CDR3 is TGTGCCAGTAGTATTAGCGGGGGGGGAGGAGATACGCAGTATTTT. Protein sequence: CASSISGGGGDTQYF. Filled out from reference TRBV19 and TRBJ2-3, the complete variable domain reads DGGITQSPKYLFRKEGQNVTLSCEQNLNHDAMYWYRQDPGQGLRLIYYSQIVNDFQKGDIAEGYSVSREKKESFPLTVTSAQKNPTAFYLCASSISGGGGDTQYFGPGTRLTVL.

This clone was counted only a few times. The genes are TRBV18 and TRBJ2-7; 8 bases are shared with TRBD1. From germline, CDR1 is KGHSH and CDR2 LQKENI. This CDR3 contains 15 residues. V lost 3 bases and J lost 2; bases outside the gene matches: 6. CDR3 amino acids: CASSPAGQGTYEQYF. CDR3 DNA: TGTGCCAGCTCACCCGCCGGACAGGGAACCTACGAGCAGTACTTC.

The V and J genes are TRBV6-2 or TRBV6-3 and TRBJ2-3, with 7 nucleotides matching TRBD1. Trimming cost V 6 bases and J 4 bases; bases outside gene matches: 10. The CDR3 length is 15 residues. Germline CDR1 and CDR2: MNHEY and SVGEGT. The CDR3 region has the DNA TGTGCCAGCAGCCAGGGACAGATTAAGTCAGATACGCAGTATTTT. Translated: CASSQGQIKSDTQYF.

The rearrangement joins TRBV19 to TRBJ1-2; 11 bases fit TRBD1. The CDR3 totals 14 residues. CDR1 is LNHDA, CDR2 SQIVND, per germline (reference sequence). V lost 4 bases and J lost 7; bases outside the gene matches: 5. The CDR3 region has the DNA TGTGCCAGTAGTAAAGGACAGGGGGCGAGTGGCTACACCTTC. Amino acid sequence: CASSKGQGASGYTF.

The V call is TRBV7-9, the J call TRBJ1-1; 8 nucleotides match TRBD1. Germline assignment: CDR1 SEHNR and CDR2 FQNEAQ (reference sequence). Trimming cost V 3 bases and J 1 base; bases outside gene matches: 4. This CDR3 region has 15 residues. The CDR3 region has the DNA TGTGCCAGCAGCTTGGAGACAGGGGCGAACACTGAAGCTTTCTTT. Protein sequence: CASSLETGANTEAFF. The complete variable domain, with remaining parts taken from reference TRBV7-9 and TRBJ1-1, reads DTGVSQNPRHKITKRGQNVTFRCDPISEHNRLYWYRQTLGQGPEFLTYFQNEAQLEKSRLLSDRFSAERPKGSFSTLEIQRTEQGDSAMYLCASSLETGANTEAFFGQGTRLTVV.

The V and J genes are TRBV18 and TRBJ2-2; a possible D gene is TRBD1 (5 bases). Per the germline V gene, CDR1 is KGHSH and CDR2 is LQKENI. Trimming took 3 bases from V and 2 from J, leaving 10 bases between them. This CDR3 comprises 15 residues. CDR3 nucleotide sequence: TGTGCCAGCTCACCCAGACAGACCAACACCGGGGAGCTGTTTTTT. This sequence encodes CASSPRQTNTGELFF.

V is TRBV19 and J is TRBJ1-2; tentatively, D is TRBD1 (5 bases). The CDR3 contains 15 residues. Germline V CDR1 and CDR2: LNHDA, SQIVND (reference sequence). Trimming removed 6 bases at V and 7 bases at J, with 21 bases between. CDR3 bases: TGTGCCAGTAGAGGGGTTAATCGGGGGTTGGGTGGCTACACCTTC. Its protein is CASRGVNRGLGGYTF.

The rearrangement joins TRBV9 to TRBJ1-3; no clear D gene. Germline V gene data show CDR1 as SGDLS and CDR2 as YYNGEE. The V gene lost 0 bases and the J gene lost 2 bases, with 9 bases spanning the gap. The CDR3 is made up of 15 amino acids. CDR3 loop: CASSVGTVTGNTIYF. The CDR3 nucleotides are TGTGCCAGCAGCGTAGGAACGGTTACTGGAAACACCATATATTTT.

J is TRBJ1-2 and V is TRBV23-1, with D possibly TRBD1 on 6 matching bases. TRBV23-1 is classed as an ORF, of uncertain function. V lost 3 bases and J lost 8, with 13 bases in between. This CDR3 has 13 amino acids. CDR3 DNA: TGCGCCAGCAGTCAGTTGACAGGTCGAGGCTACACCTTC. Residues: CASSQLTGRGYTF.

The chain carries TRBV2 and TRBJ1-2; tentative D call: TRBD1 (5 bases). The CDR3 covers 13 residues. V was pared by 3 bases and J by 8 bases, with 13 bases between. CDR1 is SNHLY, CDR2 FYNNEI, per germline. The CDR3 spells CASSEVWTRGYTF. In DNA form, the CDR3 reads TGTGCCAGCAGTGAGGTCTGGACAAGAGGCTACACCTTC.

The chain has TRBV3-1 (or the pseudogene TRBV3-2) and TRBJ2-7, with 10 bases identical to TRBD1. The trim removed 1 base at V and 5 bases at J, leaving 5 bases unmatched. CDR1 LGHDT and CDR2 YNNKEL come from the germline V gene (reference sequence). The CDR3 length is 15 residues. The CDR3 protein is CASSQVGTGVHEQYF. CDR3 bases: TGTGCCAGCAGCCAAGTTGGGACAGGGGTCCACGAGCAGTACTTC.

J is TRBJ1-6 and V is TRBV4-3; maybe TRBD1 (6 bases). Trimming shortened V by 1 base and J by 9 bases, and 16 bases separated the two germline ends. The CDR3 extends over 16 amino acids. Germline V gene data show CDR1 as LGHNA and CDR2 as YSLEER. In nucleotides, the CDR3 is TGCGCCAGCAGCCAAGTCAGGGGTTGGGGTAGTTCACCCCTCCACTTT. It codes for CASSQVRGWGSSPLHF.

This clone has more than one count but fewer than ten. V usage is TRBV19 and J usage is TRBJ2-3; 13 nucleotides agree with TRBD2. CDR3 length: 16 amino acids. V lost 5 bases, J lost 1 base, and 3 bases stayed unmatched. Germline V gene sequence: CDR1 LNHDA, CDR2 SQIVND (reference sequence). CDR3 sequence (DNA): TGTGCCAGTAGTCTACTAGCGGGAGGGGGCACAGATACGCAGTATTTT. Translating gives CASSLLAGGGTDTQYF.

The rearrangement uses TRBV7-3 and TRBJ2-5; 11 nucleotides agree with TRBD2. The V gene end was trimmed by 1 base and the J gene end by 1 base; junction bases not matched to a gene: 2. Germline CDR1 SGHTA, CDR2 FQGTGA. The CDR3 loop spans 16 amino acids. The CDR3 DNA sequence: TGTGCCAGCAGCTTAAGTCTAGCGGGGGGCCAAGAGACCCAGTACTTC. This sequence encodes CASSLSLAGGQETQYF.

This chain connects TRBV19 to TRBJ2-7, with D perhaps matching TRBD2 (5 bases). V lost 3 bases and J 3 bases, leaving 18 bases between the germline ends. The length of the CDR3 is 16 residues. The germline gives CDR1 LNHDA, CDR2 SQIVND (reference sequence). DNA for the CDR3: TGTGCCAGTAGTATGTCGGGGTCGAACTACAACTACGAGCAGTACTTC. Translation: CASSMSGSNYNYEQYF.

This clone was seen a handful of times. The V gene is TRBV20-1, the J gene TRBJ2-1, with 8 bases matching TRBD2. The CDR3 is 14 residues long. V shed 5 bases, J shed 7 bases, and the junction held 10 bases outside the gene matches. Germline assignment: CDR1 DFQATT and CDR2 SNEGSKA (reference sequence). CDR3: CSARGREVGNEQFF. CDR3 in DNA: TGCAGTGCTCGTGGGCGGGAGGTGGGGAATGAGCAGTTCTTC.

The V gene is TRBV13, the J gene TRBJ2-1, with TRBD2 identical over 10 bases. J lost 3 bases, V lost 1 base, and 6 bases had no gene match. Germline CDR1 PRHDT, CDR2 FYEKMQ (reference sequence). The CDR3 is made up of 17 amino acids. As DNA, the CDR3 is TGTGCCAGCAGCTTAGCGAATTTAGCGGGAGGCTACAATGAGCAGTTCTTC. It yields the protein CASSLANLAGGYNEQFF.

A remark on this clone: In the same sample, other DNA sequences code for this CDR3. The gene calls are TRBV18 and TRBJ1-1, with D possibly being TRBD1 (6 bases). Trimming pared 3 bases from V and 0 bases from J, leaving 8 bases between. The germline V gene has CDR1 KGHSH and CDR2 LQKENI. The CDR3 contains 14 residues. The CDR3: CASSPDRLNTEAFF. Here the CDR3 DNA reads TGTGCCAGCTCACCCGACAGGTTGAACACTGAAGCTTTCTTT.

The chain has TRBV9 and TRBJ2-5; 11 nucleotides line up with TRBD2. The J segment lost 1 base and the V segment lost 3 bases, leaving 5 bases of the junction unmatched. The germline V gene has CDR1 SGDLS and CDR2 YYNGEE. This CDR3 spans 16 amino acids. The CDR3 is CASSAEGLAVQETQYF. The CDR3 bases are TGTGCCAGCAGCGCAGAGGGACTAGCGGTCCAAGAGACCCAGTACTTC.